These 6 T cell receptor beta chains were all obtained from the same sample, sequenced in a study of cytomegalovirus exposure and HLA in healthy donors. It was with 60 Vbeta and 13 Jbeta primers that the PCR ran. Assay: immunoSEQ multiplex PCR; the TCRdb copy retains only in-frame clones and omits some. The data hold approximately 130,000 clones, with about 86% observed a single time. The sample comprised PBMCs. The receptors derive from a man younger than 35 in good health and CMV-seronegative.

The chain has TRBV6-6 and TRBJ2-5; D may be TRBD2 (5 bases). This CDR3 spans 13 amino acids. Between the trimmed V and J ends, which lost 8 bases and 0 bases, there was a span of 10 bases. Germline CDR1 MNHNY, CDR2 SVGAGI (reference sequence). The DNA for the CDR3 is TGTGCCAGCGTGAGGGTGTACCAAGAGACCCAGTACTTC. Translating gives CASVRVYQETQYF.

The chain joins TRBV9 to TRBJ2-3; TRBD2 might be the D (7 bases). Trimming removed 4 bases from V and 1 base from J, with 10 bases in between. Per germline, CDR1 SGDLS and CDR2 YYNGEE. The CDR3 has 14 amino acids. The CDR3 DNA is TGTGCCAGCAGCACGGGGGGCGGCACAGATACGCAGTATTTT. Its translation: CASSTGGGTDTQYF.

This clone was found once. In DNA form, the CDR3 reads TGTGCCAGCAGTTACTCGACAGCGAACACTGAAGCTTTCTTT. Translating gives CASSYSTANTEAFF. This sequence joins TRBV6-5 and TRBJ1-1; TRBD1 is a possible D gene (5 bases). The CDR3 has 14 residues. The V and J ends lost 0 bases and 1 base respectively, with 6 bases between them. Germline V gene data show CDR1 as MNHEY and CDR2 as SVGAGI.

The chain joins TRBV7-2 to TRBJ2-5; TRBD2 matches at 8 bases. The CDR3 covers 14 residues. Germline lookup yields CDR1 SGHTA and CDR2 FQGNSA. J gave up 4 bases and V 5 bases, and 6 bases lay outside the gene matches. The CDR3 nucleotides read TGTGCCAGCAGCCCCCGGGGGGGTAGAGAGACCCAGTACTTC. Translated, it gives CASSPRGGRETQYF.

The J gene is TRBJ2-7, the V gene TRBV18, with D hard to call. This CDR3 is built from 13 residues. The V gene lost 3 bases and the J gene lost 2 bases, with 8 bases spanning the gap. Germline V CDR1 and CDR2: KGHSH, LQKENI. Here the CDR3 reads CASSPPDTYEQYF. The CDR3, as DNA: TGTGCCAGCTCACCCCCAGATACCTACGAGCAGTACTTC.

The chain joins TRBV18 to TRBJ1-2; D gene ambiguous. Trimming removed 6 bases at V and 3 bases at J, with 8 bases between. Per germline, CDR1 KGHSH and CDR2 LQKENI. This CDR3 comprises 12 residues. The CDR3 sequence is CASSYGDYGYTF. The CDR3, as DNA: TGTGCCAGCTCTTACGGGGACTATGGCTACACCTTC.